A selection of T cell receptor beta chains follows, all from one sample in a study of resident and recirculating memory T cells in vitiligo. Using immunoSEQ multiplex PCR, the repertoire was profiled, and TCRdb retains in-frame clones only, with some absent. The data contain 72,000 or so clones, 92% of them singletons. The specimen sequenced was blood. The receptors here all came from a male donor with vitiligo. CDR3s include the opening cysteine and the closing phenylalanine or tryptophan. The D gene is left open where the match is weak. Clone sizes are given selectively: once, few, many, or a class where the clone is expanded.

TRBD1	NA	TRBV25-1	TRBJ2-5	TGTGCCAGCAGTAAAAGACAGGGGGCGTGGGAGACCCAGTACTTC	CASSKRQGAWETQYF
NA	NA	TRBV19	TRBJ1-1	TGTGCCAGTCTTAAAGGGGCAGCGAGTGAAGCTTTCTTT	CASLKGAASEAFF
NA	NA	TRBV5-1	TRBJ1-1	TGCGCCAGCAGCTTTACAGGTAACACTGAAGCTTTCTTT	CASSFTGNTEAFF
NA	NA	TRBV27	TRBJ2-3	TGTGCCAGCAGCATCGCATTGAGGGATACGCAGTATTTT	CASSIALRDTQYF
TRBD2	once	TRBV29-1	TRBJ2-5	TGCAGCGTTAGCACTAGCGGGAGACACCGAGGGACCCAGTACTTC	CSVSTSGRHRGTQYF
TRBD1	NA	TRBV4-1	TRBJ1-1	TGCGCCAGCAGCCCCCCCGACAGGGGCGCTAAAGCTTTCTTT	CASSPPDRGAKAFF
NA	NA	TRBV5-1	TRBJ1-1	TGCGCCAGCAGCTTGAGGGGACTGAGGAACACTGAAGCTTTCTTT	CASSLRGLRNTEAFF
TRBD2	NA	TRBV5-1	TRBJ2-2	TGCGCCAGCAGCTTCGGCGCTAGCGGGACTTCTGGGGAGCTGTTTTTT	CASSFGASGTSGELFF
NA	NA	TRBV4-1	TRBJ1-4	TGCGCCAGCAGCCAAGAAGGGGTCGCCAGGAATGAAAAACTGTTTTTT	CASSQEGVARNEKLFF
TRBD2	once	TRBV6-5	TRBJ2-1	TGTGCCAGCAGTTACGCCGGGACTAGCAGCTACAATGAGCAGTTCTTC	CASSYAGTSSYNEQFF
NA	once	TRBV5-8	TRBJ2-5	TGTGCCAGCACCCCGGGGTCCCCGAAAGAGACCCAGTACTTC	CASTPGSPKETQYF
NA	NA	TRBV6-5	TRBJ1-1	TGTGCCAGCAGTTCGACGACCCCGGGGGACACTGAAGCTTTCTTT	CASSSTTPGDTEAFF
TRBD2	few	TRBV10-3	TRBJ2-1	TGTGCCATTCGGGGGACTAGCGGGAGGGCCAAGAATGAGCAGTTCTTC	CAIRGTSGRAKNEQFF
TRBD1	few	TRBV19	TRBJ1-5	TGTGCCAGTAGTATTGGGACAGGCGGTGAGAAGCCCCAGCATTTT	CASSIGTGGEKPQHF
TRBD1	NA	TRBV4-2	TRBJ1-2	TGTGCCAGCAGCCCTGGGACAGGGGGCATCGAGGGCTATGGCTACACCTTC	CASSPGTGGIEGYGYTF
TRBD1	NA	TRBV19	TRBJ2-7	TGTGCCAGTAGTACGGGACAGGGAGGCTACGAGCAGTACTTC	CASSTGQGGYEQYF
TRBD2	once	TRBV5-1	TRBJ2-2	TGCGCCAGCAGGAGAAGCGGGACCGCCGGGGAGCTGTTTTTT	CASRRSGTAGELFF
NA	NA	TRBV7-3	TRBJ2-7	TGTGCCAGCAGCTTAAGCCCCGTGAGCTACGAGCAGTACTTC	CASSLSPVSYEQYF
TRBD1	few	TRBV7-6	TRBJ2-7	TGTGCCAGCAGCACCGGGACAGCCCCTTCGGCCGAGCAGTACTTC	CASSTGTAPSAEQYF
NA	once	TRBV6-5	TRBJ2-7	TGTGCCAGCAGTTACGATCAGGGGAGCGAGCAGTACTTC	CASSYDQGSEQYF
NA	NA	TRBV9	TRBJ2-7	TGTGCCAGCAGCGTTGGGAGCGACGACGAGCAGTACTTC	CASSVGSDDEQYF
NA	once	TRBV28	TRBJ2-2	TGTGCCAGCAGTCCCGCCTCACAGGGAGTCGGGGAGCTGTTTTTT	CASSPASQGVGELFF
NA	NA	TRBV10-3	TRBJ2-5	TGTGCCATCAGTGGACTACTGCTGAGGAGCAAAGAGACCCAGTACTTC	CAISGLLLRSKETQYF
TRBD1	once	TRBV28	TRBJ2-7	TGTGCCAGCAGCCGAAATGACAGGGTTTTCGAGCAGTACTTC	CASSRNDRVFEQYF
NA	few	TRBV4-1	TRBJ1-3	TGCGCCAGCAGCCGCAGGGGTGACTCTGGAAACACCATATATTTT	CASSRRGDSGNTIYF
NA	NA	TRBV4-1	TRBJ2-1	TGCGCCAGCAGCCAAGAATACGAGACATTCTACAATGAGCAGTTCTTC	CASSQEYETFYNEQFF
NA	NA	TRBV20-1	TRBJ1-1	TGCAGTGCTAGCGGGACATTGGCTTTCTTT	CSASGTLAFF
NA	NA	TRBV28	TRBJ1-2	TGTGCCAGCGTCTTCCGGGCGGGTGGCTACACCTTC	CASVFRAGGYTF
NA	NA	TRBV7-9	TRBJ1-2	TGTGCCAGCAGCTTCTCAGGTGCCAGTGGCTACACCTTC	CASSFSGASGYTF
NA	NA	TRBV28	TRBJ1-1	TGTGCCAGCACCGAACGCTACGCTAAACAGGGGAACACTGAAGCTTTCTTT	CASTERYAKQGNTEAFF
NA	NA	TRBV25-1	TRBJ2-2	TGTGCCAGCAGTGAAGGTACAGGGTTTACGTCCGGGGAGCTGTTTTTT	CASSEGTGFTSGELFF
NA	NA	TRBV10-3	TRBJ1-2	TGTGCCTCGGGGGAGGGGGGACGCTATGGCTACACCTTC	CASGEGGRYGYTF
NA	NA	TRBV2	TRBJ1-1	TGTGCCAGCAGTGGAACAGGGCGGAACACTGAAGCTTTCTTT	CASSGTGRNTEAFF
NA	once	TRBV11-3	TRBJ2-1	TGTGCCAGCAGCCAGGGACTCGTGCAGTTCTTC	CASSQGLVQFF
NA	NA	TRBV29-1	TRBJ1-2	TGCAGCGTTGGCCCAGGGCCCAACTATGGCTACACCTTC	CSVGPGPNYGYTF
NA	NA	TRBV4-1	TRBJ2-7	TGCGCCAGCAGCCCTCCTCGGCAGTACTTC	CASSPPRQYF
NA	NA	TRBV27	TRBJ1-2	TGTGCCAGCAGTTTATACTCCCAGGAGGGCCCCTATGGCTACACCTTC	CASSLYSQEGPYGYTF
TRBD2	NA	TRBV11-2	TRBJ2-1	TGTGCCAGCAGGCGAGCTAGCGGGGCCGACCCCGGGGAGCAGTTCTTC	CASRRASGADPGEQFF